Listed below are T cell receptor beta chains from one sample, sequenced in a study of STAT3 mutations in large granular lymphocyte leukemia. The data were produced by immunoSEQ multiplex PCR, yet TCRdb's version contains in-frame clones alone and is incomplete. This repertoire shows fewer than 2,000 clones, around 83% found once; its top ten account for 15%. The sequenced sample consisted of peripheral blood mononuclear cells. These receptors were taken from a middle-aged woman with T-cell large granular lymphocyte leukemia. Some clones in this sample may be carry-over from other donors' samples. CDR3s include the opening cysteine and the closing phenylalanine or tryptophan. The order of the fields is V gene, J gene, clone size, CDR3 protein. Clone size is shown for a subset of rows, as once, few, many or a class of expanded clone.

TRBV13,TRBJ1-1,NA,CASSSTRGTGLMNTEAFF
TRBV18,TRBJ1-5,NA,CASSQAEGSNQPQHF
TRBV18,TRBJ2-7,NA,CASSQRDSSYEQYF
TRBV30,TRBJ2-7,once,CAWSEGGLARTRGLYF
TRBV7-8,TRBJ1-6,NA,CASSLEAGPTYNSPLHF
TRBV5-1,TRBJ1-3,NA,CASSVSGTGSGNTIYF
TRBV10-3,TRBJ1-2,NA,CAISEHTGDYGYTF
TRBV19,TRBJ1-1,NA,CASSPQGRMNTEAFF
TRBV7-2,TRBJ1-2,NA,CASSLDPGLPGYTF
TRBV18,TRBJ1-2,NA,CASSPPARENYGYTF
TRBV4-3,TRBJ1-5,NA,CASSQDVGGLRPQHF
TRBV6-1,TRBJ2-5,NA,CASVRTLGETQYF
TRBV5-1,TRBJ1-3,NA,CASSLAGGHFGNTIYF
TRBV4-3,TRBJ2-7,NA,CASSQESGQATYEQYF
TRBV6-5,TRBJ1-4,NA,CASSPATLGGKLFF
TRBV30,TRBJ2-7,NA,CAGSGTRVGEQYF
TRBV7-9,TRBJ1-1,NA,CASSQLSSRENTEAFF
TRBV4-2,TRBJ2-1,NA,CASSQDPQSLGDEQFF
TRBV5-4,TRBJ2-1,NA,CASRRDQEANEQFF